The rows below give T cell receptor beta chains drawn from one sample of a study of blood T cells in healthy people across ages. TCRdb processed the 5' RACE reads anew with MiXCR; each CDR3 protein has one entry. This table holds 550,000 to 700,000 distinct CDR3 sequences, 25% to 30% found once. The sequenced sample was blood. The receptors come from a woman between 70 and 85 years old in good health. The conserved cysteine and the conserved F or W are not part of the CDR3 here. Each record gives: V gene, J gene, CDR3 protein.

TRBV20-1	TRBJ1-1	SARETSGSEAF
TRBV7-9	TRBJ2-1	ASSLGGANNEQF
TRBV12-3/TRBV12-4	TRBJ2-4	TSSFRRQSGNIQY
TRBV5-1	TRBJ1-2	ASSLGTPQVGYT
TRBV4-1	TRBJ2-7	ASSLQATYEQY
TRBV7-9	TRBJ1-2	ASSLELGQNYGYT
TRBV2	TRBJ2-7	ASSAETSALSYEQY
TRBV4-3	NA	ASSQDRGLAGDEQF
TRBV5-1	TRBJ1-2	ASSLGQNYGYT
TRBV7-2	TRBJ2-1	ASSFKRLSYNEQF
TRBV20-1	TRBJ2-1	SATVGAGGPRSYNEQF
TRBV6-2/TRBV6-3	TRBJ2-7	ASSYGGTGSSYEQY
TRBV29-1	TRBJ2-3	SVEGGQLASDTQY
TRBV6-5	TRBJ1-1	ASSPGQEHYKTF
TRBV9	TRBJ2-3	ASSEGTSGITDTQY
TRBV7-2	TRBJ2-3	ASSLGRGGTRSTDTQY
TRBV7-2	TRBJ2-6	ASSLGWGTGANVLT
TRBV7-9	TRBJ1-2	ASSSAAHNYGYT
TRBV27	TRBJ2-5	ASSPSLRTSGGLYQETQY
TRBV5-1	NA	ASSGTTIYEQY
TRBV6-2/TRBV6-3	TRBJ1-2	ASSYGQGGYGYT
TRBV14	NA	ASSQDRSNQF
TRBV7-2	TRBJ2-3	ASSQQPDKSTDTQY
TRBV12-3/TRBV12-4	TRBJ2-4	ASSLGGGTNIQY
TRBV7-2	TRBJ1-5	ASSFLQGGNQPQH
TRBV3-1	TRBJ1-3	ASSHSAGNTIY
TRBV9	TRBJ2-3	ASSVGVAGGRGDTQY
TRBV4-2	TRBJ2-2	ASSQPGQDTGELF
TRBV4-3	NA	ASSQDRVSYEQY
TRBV7-6	TRBJ1-4	ASSPLGTGRPTNEKLF
TRBV6-4	TRBJ1-2	ASSDQPFGGRGYT
TRBV5-1	TRBJ1-4	ASSFGEGEKLF
TRBV5-1	TRBJ1-3	ASSLDIGNTIY
TRBV20-1	TRBJ1-4	GAQATNEKLF
TRBV4-3	TRBJ2-1	ASSQDYAEQAALEQF
TRBV9	TRBJ1-6	ASSASQKDRGGSALH
TRBV6-2/TRBV6-3	TRBJ2-5	ASSKFQETQH